This T cell receptor (beta chain) was profiled in a study of cytomegalovirus exposure and HLA in healthy donors (dated by TCRdb to between 2016 and 2019). About the investigation overall: In an earlier analysis of 450 to 750 of the donors, 276 Gb of sequence data and some 100 million unique TCR beta sequences from 150 million to 200 million T cells were reported. An early release that covered several hundred HLA-typed donors contained about 300 gigabases of sequencing data and some 87 million unique TCR sequences. Of the approximately 400 genotyped donors, about 80% fell in the genetic ancestry cluster associated with self-reported Caucasian donors. The study aimed to test whether signatures of past pathogen exposure could be identified by cataloging public T cell receptors. The study profiled the T cell repertoires of about 720 subjects by immunosequencing and related them to cytomegalovirus serostatus. A separate validation cohort of more than 100 different subjects was used in addition to the roughly 700-subject first cohort. To predict cytomegalovirus infection status, the study brought together high-throughput TCR immunosequencing, statistical association of individual TCRs with disease status, and machine learning. A later analysis re-examined previously published TCR beta repertoires from about 700 donors and added high-resolution HLA genotyping to investigate patterns of TCR occurrence. In the later analysis, no new phenotypic data were used to find candidate immune exposures; instead, reliance was placed on TCR beta sequences and their occurrence across donors. An earlier analysis of 587 of the donors applied high-throughput TCR beta sequencing to assess whether each TCR beta V gene segment acted as functional or pseudogenic. Donor age, sex, ethnicity and CMV serostatus were collected together with the repertoire data. A later genetic analysis took genome-wide SNP genotypes for about 65% of the 666 donors and used that subset as a discovery cohort. All discovery cohort repertoires had been generated using a single sequencing platform. HLA typing included class I and class II loci at four-digit resolution. The number of donors typed differed by locus, with 629-630 for A, B, C, DRB1 and DQB1, around 520 for DQA1, 600 to 610 for DPA1, and roughly 450 for DPB1. Several DR-DQ haplotypes were treated as single units for association and clustering because of strong linkage in the cohort. On average, about 240,000 unique TCR beta nucleotide sequences were sequenced per donor among 300 to 500 genotyped donors of the cohort, with roughly a sixth of those sequences being non-productive. Results and caveats for the whole study, not just this receptor: Roughly uniform sequencing depth across donors was assumed in presence/absence analyses, although this assumption may not hold. A total of 150 or so TCR beta chains were listed by the study as associated with cytomegalovirus. In this cohort, only TCR beta chains were sequenced, and detectable features were limited by the absence of alpha or paired-chain data. Correlated functional status among segregating V segments might reflect linkage disequilibrium, but an unknown experimental factor could not be ruled out. Cytomegalovirus status was reported to be diagnosed by the classifier with high specificity and sensitivity in both the original and validation cohorts. Because HLA typing was missing for some donors at each locus, association tests included only the typed subset. An earlier analysis of around 500 of the donors showed that most TCR beta V segments appeared in productive rearrangements either about 87% or about 30% of the time, which broadly matched IMGT annotations. The authors suggested that the approach could potentially be extended to other disease states and immunological phenotypes. When HLA alleles, especially DR and DQ, strongly co-occurred, attributing TCR associations to individual alleles was difficult. In a later analysis, the rate of TCR association differed among HLA loci, with DRB1 alleles having the most associated TCRs and HLA-C alleles having the fewest. Across donors, most TCR sequences were observed very rarely, whereas some public TCRs were present in many individuals. A further reported finding was that TCR beta sequences accurately predicted the HLA-A and HLA-B alleles for most subjects in the first cohort. In a later analysis, about 17,000 TCR beta sequences were associated with specific HLA alleles at a false discovery rate of 0.05. In a later analysis, most CMV-associated TCR beta chains were found to appear HLA-restricted, with HLA associations seemingly driven largely by CMV exposure. Because counts were too low, seventeen rarely observed V segments, including chromosome 9 orphons, were left out of the earlier analysis of some 600 of the donors. V-gene and J-gene trimming of TCR beta chains was associated with a missense DCLRE1C variant in a later genetic analysis, and the association was replicated in an independent cohort. In vitro tests confirmed that a few of the cytomegalovirus-associated TCR beta chains recognize cytomegalovirus antigens. A later genetic analysis reported fewer N-insertions in productive TCRs among donors in an Asian-associated ancestry cluster than the approximately 670-donor mean. Several of the top co-occurrence clusters appeared to be linked to parvovirus B19, influenza, CMV and Epstein-Barr virus, according to a later analysis. For the cohort, immune exposure information was limited to CMV serostatus. The sequencing pipeline was judged likely to have produced a cluster of highly shared sequence variants as a technical artifact. In a later analysis, HLA-associated TCR beta chains showed more clonal expansion and lower generation probabilities than non-associated chains that were equally common. Some IMGT-functional V segments, including TRBV6-2 and TRBV6-3, could not be distinguished by the 87-base-pair reads and were therefore excluded.

The CDR3, from cysteine to phenylalanine, totals 15 residues. The retained sequence is limited to the CDR3, 45 bases, with the frame set at the first base. V loses 4 bases of germline sequence and J loses 1 base, and the interval between the two ends is 14 bases. CDR1 and CDR2, per the germline V gene, are SGHRS and YFSETQ. This clone was seen once. Its antigen specificity is not known. Within one base of it there is no much larger clone, and no base qualities were kept. The cohort comprised around 700 healthy bone marrow donors. All cohort members were sampled while nominally healthy, although unrecorded immune exposures were likely present. The donor was CMV seronegative and belonged to the group of 352 seronegative cohort members. A peripheral blood sample was provided by each donor, and peripheral blood mononuclear cells were used for TCR beta sequencing. The Qiagen DNeasy Blood Extraction Kit was used to extract genomic DNA from the blood cell samples.

Library generation was performed with the immunoSEQ multiplex PCR assay. For the multiplex PCR, a mixture combining 60 forward primers for TCR Vbeta segments and 13 reverse primers for TCR Jbeta segments was used. Amplification of the CDR3 region of rearranged TCR beta genes was performed with a multiplex PCR assay on genomic DNA. The Illumina HiSeq System was used to sequence the amplified TCR beta libraries as 87-base-pair reads. The source study handled its data this way. A later analysis counted some 80 million unique TCR beta chains across the 666 repertoires, and some 12 million of these chains were shared by at least two donors. A nearest-neighbor algorithm error-corrected the raw reads and collapsed the reads into unique sequences, merging closely related sequences to remove PCR and sequencing errors. CDR3 sequences were aligned to IMGT reference sequences to assign V, D and J gene segments. For a sequence to be retained, at least a six-nucleotide match to both a V gene segment and a J gene segment was required. A rearrangement counted as productive if the CDR3 had no stop codons and remained in frame with V and J, and every other rearrangement counted as non-productive. CDR3 was defined according to IMGT convention as the region running from the second conserved V-encoded cysteine to the conserved J-encoded phenylalanine. In an earlier analysis of 550 to 650 of the donors, sequences lacking an unambiguous match to a single V gene segment were excluded. In an earlier analysis of almost 600 of the donors, a V segment was called functional when productive rearrangements were above 56.7%, and segregating when the standard deviation between donors exceeded 5%. To diagnose cytomegalovirus status from the catalog of TCR beta chain sequences, a statistical classification framework was built. In a later analysis, V and J genes were assigned by comparing TCR nucleotide sequences against IMGT/GENE-DB human TR gene sequences. In a later analysis, CDR3 sequences and most-parsimonious VDJ recombination scenarios were assigned using the TCRdist pipeline. In a later analysis, each TCR beta chain was defined by its CDR3 amino acid sequence together with its V-gene family, and reads without a unique V-gene family were excluded. As a way to deal with suspected cross-contamination and a sequencing artifact, a later analysis dropped approximately 570 nucleotide sequences that were highly shared and had low generation probability. A later analysis calculated a clonal expansion index for each public chain from normalized within-repertoire ranks of inferred template counts. Generation probabilities in a later analysis came from a VDJ recombination model fitted to out-of-frame rearrangements, and those results were checked against IGoR. In a later analysis, hypergeometric tests were used to score TCR-TCR, TCR-HLA and TCR-CMV co-occurrence, with a repertoire-size bias correction applied to TCR pairs. False discovery rates were estimated in a later analysis by permuting HLA or CMV assignments 20 times. In a later analysis, co-occurring TCRs were grouped with DBSCAN, and TCRdist sequence similarity was added when clustering was performed within HLA-allele-positive subsets. Repertoires with fewer than 30,000 or more than 120,000 public chains were left out of co-occurrence clustering, as were about 5 repertoires with anomalous nucleotide sharing. This is the immuneACCESS table as TCRdb keeps it, with only in-frame sequences that have V and J called. A part of the clones is gone; compared with another copy, unresolved V genes explain less than half, and the rest is unexplained. That table gives V, J and clone size, and the DNA gave D and trimming. This sample gives about 91,000 clones in total; about 87% of them show up just once. Around 2.3% of the sample lies in the top ten.

The origin of this receptor is a young man in good health and CMV-seronegative. The sequenced sample was PBMCs. The rearranged chain carries TRBV5-1 and TRBJ2-5, and TRBD2 may be the D gene, going by 5 matching bases. CDR3 reads: CASSALPGFQETQYF. The DNA sequence is as follows: TGCGCCAGCAGCGCCCTGCCGGGGTTCCAAGAGACCCAGTACTTC.